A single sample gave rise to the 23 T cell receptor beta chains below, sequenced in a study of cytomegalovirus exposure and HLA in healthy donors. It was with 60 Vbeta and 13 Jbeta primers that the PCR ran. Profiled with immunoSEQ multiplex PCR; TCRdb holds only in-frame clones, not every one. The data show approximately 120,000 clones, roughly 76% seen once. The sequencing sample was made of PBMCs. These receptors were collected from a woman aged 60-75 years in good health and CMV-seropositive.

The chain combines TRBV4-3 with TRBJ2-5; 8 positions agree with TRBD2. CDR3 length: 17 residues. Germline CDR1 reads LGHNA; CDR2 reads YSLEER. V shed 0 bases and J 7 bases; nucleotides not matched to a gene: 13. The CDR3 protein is CASSQDVGGGWVLTQYF. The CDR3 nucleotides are TGCGCCAGCAGCCAAGACGTCGGGGGGGGTTGGGTGTTGACCCAGTACTTC.

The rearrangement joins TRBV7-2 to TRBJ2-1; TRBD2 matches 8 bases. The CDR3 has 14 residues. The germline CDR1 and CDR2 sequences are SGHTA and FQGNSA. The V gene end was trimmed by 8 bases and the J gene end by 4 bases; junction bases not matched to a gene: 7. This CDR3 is CASSRGGPYNEQFF. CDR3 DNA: TGTGCCAGCTCCCGGGGGGGGCCTTACAATGAGCAGTTCTTC.

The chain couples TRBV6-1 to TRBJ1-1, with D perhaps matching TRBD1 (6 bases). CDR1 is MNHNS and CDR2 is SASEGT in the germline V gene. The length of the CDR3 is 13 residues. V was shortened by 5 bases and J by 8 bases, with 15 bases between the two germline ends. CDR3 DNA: TGTGCCAGCAGTTCCCACAGGGAGCGGGAAGCTTTCTTT. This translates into CASSSHREREAFF.

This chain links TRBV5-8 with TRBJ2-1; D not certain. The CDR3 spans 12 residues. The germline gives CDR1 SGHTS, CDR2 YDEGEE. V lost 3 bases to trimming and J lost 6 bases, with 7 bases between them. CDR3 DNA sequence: TGTGCCAGCAGCTCCCCCGGCAATGAGCAGTTCTTC. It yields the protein CASSSPGNEQFF.

CDR3 loop: CASSWTDSNYGYTF. The CDR3 DNA is TGTGCCAGCAGCTGGACAGATTCTAACTATGGCTACACCTTC. This chain joins TRBV7-2 and TRBJ1-2; TRBD1 is a possible D gene (6 bases). V shed 4 bases and J shed 0 bases, with 9 bases lying between them. In germline, CDR1 is SGHTA, CDR2 FQGNSA. This CDR3 is built from 14 residues.

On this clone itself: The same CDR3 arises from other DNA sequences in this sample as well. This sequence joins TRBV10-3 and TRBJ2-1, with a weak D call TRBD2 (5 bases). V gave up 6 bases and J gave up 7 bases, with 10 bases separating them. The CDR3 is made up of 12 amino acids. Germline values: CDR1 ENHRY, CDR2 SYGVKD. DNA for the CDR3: TGTGCCATCAGATCGGGGAATAATGAGCAGTTCTTC. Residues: CAIRSGNNEQFF.

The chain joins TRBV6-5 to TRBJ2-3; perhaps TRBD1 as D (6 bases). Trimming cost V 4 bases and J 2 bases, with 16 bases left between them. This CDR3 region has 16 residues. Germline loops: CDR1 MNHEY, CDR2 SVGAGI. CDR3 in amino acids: CASSFQGRRNTDTQYF. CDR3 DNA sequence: TGTGCCAGCAGTTTCCAGGGGCGGAGGAACACAGATACGCAGTATTTT.

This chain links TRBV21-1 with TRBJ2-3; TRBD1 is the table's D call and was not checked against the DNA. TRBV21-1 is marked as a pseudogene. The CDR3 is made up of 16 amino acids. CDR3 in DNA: TGTGCCAGCAGCAAAACCCTGACAGGGTGGGAAGATACGCAGTATTTT. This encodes CASSKTLTGWEDTQYF.

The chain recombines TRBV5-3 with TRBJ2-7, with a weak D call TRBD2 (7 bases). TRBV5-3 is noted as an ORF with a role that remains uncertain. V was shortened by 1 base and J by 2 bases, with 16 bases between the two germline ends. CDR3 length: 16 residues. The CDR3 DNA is TGTGCCAGAAGCTTGCGACCGCGGGGGCTCACCTACGAGCAGTACTTC. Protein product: CARSLRPRGLTYEQYF.

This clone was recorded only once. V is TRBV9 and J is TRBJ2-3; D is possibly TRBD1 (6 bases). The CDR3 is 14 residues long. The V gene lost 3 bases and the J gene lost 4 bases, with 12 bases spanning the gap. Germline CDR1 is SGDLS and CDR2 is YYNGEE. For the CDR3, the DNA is TGTGCCAGCAGCGATAGACAGGTCCCAGATACGCAGTATTTT. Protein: CASSDRQVPDTQYF.

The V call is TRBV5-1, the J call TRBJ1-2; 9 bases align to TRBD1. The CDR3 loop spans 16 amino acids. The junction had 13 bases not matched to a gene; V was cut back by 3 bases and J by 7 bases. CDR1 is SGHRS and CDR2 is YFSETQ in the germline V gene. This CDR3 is CASSSTGTGNYGGYTF. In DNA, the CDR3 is TGCGCCAGCAGCTCCACCGGGACAGGGAATTATGGTGGCTACACCTTC.

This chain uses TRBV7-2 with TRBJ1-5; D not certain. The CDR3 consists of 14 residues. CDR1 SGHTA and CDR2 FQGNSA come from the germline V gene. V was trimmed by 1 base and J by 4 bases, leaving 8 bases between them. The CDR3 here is CASSLELQNQPQHF. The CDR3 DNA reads TGTGCCAGCAGCTTAGAGTTACAGAATCAGCCCCAGCATTTT.

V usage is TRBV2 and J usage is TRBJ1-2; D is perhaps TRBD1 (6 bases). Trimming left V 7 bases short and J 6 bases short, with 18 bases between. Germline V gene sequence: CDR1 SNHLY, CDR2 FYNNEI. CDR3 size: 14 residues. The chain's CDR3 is CASNMQGHLDGYTF. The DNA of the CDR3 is TGTGCCAGCAACATGCAGGGACATCTGGATGGCTACACCTTC.

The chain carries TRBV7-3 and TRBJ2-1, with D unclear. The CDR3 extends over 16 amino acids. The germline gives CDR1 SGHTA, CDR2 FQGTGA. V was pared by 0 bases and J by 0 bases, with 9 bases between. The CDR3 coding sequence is TGTGCCAGCAGCTTAACGGGCGCGAGCTCCTACAATGAGCAGTTCTTC. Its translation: CASSLTGASSYNEQFF.

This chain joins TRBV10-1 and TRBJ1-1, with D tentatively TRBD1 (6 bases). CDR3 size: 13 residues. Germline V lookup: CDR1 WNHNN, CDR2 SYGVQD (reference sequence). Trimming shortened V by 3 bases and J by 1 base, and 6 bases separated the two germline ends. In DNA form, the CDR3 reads TGCGCCAGCAGTGAACAGGGGAACACTGAAGCTTTCTTT. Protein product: CASSEQGNTEAFF.

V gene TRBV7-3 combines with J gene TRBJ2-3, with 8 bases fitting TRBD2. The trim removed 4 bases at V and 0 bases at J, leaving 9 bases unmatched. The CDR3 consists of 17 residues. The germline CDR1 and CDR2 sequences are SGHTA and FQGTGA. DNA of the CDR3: TGTGCCAGCAGCTCAGGCACTAGCGGAGCTAGCACAGATACGCAGTATTTT. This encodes CASSSGTSGASTDTQYF.

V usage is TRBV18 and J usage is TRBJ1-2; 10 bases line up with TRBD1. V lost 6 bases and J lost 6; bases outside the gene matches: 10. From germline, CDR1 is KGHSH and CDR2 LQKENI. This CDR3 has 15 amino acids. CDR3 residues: CASSLPGQGFHGYTF. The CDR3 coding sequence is TGTGCCAGCTCGCTACCGGGACAGGGGTTTCATGGCTACACCTTC.

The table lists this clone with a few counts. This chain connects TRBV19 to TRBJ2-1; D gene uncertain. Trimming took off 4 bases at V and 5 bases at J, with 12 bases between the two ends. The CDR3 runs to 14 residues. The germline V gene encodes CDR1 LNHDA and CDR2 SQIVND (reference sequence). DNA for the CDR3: TGTGCCAGTAGTACCGATACGGTAGACAATGAGCAGTTCTTC. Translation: CASSTDTVDNEQFF.

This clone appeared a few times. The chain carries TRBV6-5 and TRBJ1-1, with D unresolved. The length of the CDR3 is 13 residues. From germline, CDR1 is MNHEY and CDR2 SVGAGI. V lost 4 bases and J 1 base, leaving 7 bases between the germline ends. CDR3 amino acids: CASSFQKNTEAFF. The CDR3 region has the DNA TGTGCCAGCAGTTTCCAGAAGAACACTGAAGCTTTCTTT.

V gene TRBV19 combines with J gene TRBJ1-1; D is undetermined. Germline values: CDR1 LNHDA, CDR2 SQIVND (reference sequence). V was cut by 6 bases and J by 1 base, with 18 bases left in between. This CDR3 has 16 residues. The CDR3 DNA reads TGTGCCAGTAGGGGCGGGGAGGCGTTTCGGAACACTGAAGCTTTCTTT. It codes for CASRGGEAFRNTEAFF.

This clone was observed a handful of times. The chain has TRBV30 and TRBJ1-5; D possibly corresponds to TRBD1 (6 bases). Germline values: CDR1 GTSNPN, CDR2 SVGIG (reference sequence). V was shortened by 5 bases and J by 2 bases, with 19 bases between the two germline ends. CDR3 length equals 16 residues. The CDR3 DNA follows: TGTGCCTGGGGGGACCTACAGGGATTGGGCAATCAGCCCCAGCATTTT. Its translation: CAWGDLQGLGNQPQHF. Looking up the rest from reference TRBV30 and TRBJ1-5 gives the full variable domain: SQTIHQWPATLVQPVGSPLSLECTVEGTSNPNLYWYRQAAGRGLQLLFYSVGIGQISSEVPQNLSASRPQDRQFILSSKKLLLSDSGFYLCAWGDLQGLGNQPQHFGDGTRLSIL.

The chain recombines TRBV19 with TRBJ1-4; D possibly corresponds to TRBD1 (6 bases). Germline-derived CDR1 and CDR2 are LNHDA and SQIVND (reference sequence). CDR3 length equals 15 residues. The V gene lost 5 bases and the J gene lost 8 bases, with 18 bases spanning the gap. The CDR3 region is CASSPRRGAKEKLFF. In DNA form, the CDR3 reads TGTGCCAGTAGTCCCCGACGGGGGGCGAAGGAAAAACTGTTTTTT.

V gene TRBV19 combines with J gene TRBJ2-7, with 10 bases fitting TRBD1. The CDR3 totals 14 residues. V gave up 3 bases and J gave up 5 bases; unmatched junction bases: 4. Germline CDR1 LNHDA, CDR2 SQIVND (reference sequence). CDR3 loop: CASSMTDRGNEQYF. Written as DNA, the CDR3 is TGTGCCAGTAGTATGACGGACAGGGGGAACGAGCAGTACTTC.